These 9 T cell receptor beta chains came from one sample sequenced in a study of technical replicates of blood from a handful of donors. The table came from immunoSEQ multiplex PCR; TCRdb's copy has only in-frame clones and leaves some out. The sample consists of tens of thousands of clones, 85% to 95% of them appearing once. Material: T cells isolated from PBMCs. The receptor source for this set is a human donor in good health.

The chain joins TRBV7-9 to TRBJ1-1, with 7 bases identical to TRBD1. The J segment lost 0 bases and the V segment lost 7 bases, leaving 8 bases of the junction unmatched. Germline V gene data show CDR1 as SEHNR and CDR2 as FQNEAQ (reference sequence). The CDR3 is 15 residues long. In DNA form, the CDR3 reads TGTGCCAGCACGGTCCCGACAGGGCTGAACACTGAAGCTTTCTTT. Amino acids: CASTVPTGLNTEAFF.

The gene calls are TRBV7-3 and TRBJ2-1; the D gene is possibly TRBD2 (8 bases). The V end lost 6 bases, the J end lost 4 bases, and 16 bases lay between the germline ends. The length of the CDR3 is 15 residues. Germline values: CDR1 SGHTA, CDR2 FQGTGA. This chain's CDR3 is CASSRGGTVYNEQFF. CDR3 sequence (DNA): TGTGCCAGCAGTCGGGGGGGGACAGTTTACAATGAGCAGTTCTTC.

The rearrangement joins TRBV7-9 to TRBJ2-1; 8 bases agree with TRBD2. The CDR3 is 15 residues long. With V trimmed by 6 bases and J by 10 bases, 14 bases remained unmatched. The germline CDR1 and CDR2 sequences are SEHNR and FQNEAQ (reference sequence). Here the CDR3 reads CASREGRGGLGEQFF. The CDR3 DNA reads as TGTGCCAGCAGAGAAGGACGGGGGGGCCTAGGGGAGCAGTTCTTC.

This clone was seen a single time. The chain has TRBV10-3 and TRBJ2-1, with TRBD2 identical over 15 bases. J was trimmed by 8 bases and V by 6 bases; bases with no gene match: 8. The CDR3 runs 16 residues. Germline CDR1 and CDR2: ENHRY and SYGVKD. CDR3 region: CAIRGTSGGRPDEQFF. The DNA for the CDR3 is TGTGCCATCAGGGGGACTAGCGGGGGGAGACCAGATGAGCAGTTCTTC.

The chain uses TRBV12-5 and TRBJ2-7; TRBD1 might be the D (5 bases). Trimming cost V 7 bases and J 2 bases, with 21 bases left between them. Germline-derived CDR1 and CDR2 are LGHNT and FRNRAP. The CDR3 length is 16 residues. CDR3 DNA sequence: TGTGCTAGTGCTATTGTTACGGGTCAAGGGGCCTACGAGCAGTACTTC. It specifies CASAIVTGQGAYEQYF.

The rearrangement joins TRBV5-1 to TRBJ2-5, with D perhaps matching TRBD1 (7 bases). CDR1 and CDR2 (germline): SGHRS, YFSETQ. CDR3 size: 16 residues. V lost 0 bases and J lost 4, with 16 bases in between. The CDR3 is CASSLGTGAGRETQYF. The CDR3 region has the DNA TGCGCCAGCAGCTTGGGTACAGGGGCGGGACGAGAGACCCAGTACTTC.

This rearrangement joins TRBV9 to TRBJ2-2; 12 nucleotides match TRBD1. In germline, CDR1 is SGDLS, CDR2 YYNGEE. The CDR3 loop spans 16 amino acids. Trimming cost V 4 bases and J 3 bases; bases outside gene matches: 4. The CDR3 nucleotides read TGTGCCAGCAGCCCCGGGACAGGGGGCGACACCGGGGAGCTGTTTTTT. Its protein is CASSPGTGGDTGELFF.

Here the CDR3 DNA reads TGTGCCAGCAGTCTCCCCAGATCATTACGATACAATGAGCAGTTCTTC. It translates to CASSLPRSLRYNEQFF. The V and J genes are TRBV28 and TRBJ2-1, with D unclear. The CDR3 loop spans 16 amino acids. From germline, CDR1 is MDHEN and CDR2 SYDVKM. V lost 5 bases and J 4 bases, leaving 18 bases between the germline ends. The full variable domain, in which reference TRBV28 and TRBJ2-1 provide the parts outside the CDR3, is DVKVTQSSRYLVKRTGEKVFLECVQDMDHENMFWYRQDPGLGLRLIYFSYDVKMKEKGDIPEGYSVSREKKERFSLILESASTNQTSMYLCASSLPRSLRYNEQFFGPGTRLTVL.

V usage is TRBV13 and J usage is TRBJ1-6; D may be TRBD1 (5 bases). In germline, CDR1 is PRHDT, CDR2 FYEKMQ (reference sequence). The ends were cut back, 4 bases at V and 3 bases at J, with 13 bases in the middle. The CDR3 loop spans 16 amino acids. DNA of the CDR3: TGTGCCAGCAGCTCAAGCTGGCAGGGCTATAATTCACCCCTCCACTTT. It is translated as CASSSSWQGYNSPLHF.